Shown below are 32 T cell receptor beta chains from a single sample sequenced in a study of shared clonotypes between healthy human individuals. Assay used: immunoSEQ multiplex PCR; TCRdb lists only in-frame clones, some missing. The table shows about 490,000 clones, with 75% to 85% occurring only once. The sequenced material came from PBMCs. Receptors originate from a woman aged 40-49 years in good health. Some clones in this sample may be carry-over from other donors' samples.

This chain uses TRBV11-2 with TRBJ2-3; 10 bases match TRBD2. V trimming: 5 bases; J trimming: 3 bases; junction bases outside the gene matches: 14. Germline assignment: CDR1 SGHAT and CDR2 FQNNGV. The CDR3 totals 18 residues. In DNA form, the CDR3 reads TGTGCCAGCAGCCGGAGGTTGCTAGCGGGAGCCAGAACAGATACGCAGTATTTT. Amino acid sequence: CASSRRLLAGARTDTQYF.

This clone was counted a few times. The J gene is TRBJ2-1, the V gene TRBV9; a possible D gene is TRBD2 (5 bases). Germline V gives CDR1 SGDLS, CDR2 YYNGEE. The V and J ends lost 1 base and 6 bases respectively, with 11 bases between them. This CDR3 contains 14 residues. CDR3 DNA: TGTGCCAGCAGCGTAAGGTGGGAGTCCAATGAGCAGTTCTTC. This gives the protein CASSVRWESNEQFF.

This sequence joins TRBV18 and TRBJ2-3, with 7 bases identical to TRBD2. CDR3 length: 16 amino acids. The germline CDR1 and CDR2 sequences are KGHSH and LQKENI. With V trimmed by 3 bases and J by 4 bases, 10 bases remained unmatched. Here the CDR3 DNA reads TGTGCCAGCTCACCCCAAGGACTAGTTTTCCCAGATACGCAGTATTTT. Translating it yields CASSPQGLVFPDTQYF.

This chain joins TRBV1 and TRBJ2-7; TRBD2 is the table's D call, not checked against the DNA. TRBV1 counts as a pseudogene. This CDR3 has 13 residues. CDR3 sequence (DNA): TGCACCAGCAGCCACACTAGCAGCTACGAGCAGTACTTC. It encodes CTSSHTSSYEQYF.

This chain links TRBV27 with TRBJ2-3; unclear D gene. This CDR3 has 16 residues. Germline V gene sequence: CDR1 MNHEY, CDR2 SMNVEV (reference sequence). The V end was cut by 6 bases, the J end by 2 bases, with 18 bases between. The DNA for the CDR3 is TGTGCCAGCAGCCTAACCCCCACCGGAGCCACAGATACGCAGTATTTT. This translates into CASSLTPTGATDTQYF.

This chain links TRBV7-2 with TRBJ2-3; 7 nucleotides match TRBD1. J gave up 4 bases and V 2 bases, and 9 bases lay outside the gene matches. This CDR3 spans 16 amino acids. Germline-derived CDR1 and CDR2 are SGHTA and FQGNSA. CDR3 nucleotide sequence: TGTGCCAGCAGCTTAATGGGACAGAGCGAATCAGATACGCAGTATTTT. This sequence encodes CASSLMGQSESDTQYF.

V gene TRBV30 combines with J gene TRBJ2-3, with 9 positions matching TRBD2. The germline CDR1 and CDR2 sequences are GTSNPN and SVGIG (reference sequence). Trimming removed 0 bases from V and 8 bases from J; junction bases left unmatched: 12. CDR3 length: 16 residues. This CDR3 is CAWSVVALAGQGTQYF. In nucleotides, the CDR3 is TGTGCCTGGAGTGTAGTGGCCCTAGCGGGACAAGGTACGCAGTATTTT.

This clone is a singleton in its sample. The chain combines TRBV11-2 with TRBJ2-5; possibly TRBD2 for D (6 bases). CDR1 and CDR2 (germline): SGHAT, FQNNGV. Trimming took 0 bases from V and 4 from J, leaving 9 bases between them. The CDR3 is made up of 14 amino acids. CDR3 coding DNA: TGTGCCAGCAGCTTAGATTACGGGGGAGAGACCCAGTACTTC. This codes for CASSLDYGGETQYF.

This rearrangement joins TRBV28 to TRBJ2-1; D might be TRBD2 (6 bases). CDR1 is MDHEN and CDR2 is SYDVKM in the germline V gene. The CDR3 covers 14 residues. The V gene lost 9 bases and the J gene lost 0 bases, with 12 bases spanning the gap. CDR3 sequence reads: CASLSGPSYNEQFF. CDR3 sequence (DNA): TGTGCCAGTCTCAGCGGGCCCTCCTACAATGAGCAGTTCTTC.

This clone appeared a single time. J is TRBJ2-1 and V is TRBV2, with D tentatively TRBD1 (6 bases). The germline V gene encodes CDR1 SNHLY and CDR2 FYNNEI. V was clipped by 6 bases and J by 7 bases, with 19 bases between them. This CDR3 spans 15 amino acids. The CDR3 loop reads CASSETGIYPNEQFF. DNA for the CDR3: TGTGCCAGCAGCGAAACAGGGATCTACCCAAATGAGCAGTTCTTC.

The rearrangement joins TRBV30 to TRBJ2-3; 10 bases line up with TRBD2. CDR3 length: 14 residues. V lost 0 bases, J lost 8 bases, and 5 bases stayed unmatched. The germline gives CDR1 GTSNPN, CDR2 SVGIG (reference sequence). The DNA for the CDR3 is TGTGCCTGGAGTGTACTAGCGGGGCTGGCTACGCAGTATTTT. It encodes CAWSVLAGLATQYF. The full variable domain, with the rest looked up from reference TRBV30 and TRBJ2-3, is SQTIHQWPATLVQPVGSPLSLECTVEGTSNPNLYWYRQAAGRGLQLLFYSVGIGQISSEVPQNLSASRPQDRQFILSSKKLLLSDSGFYLCAWSVLAGLATQYFGPGTRLTVL.

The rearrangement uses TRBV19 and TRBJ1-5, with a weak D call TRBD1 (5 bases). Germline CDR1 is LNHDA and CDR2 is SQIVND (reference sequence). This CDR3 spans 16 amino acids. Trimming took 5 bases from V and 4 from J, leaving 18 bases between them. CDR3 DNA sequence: TGTGCCAGTAGTCCCTTTGAGGGGTCACTTAATCAGCCCCAGCATTTT. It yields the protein CASSPFEGSLNQPQHF.

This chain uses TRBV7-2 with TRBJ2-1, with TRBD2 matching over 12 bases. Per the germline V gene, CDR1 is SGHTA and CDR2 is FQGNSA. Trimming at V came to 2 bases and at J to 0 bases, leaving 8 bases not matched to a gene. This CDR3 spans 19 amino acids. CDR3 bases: TGTGCCAGCAGCTTAAGGCCCACTAGCGGGAGGATCTCCTACAATGAGCAGTTCTTC. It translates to CASSLRPTSGRISYNEQFF.

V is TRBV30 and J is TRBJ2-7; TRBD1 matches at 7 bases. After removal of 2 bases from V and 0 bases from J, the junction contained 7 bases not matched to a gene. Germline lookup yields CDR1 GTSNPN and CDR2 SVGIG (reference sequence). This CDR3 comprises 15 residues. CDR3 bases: TGTGCCTGGAGTAAGAGGGACAGCCTCTCCTACGAGCAGTACTTC. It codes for CAWSKRDSLSYEQYF. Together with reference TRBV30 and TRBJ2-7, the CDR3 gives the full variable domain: SQTIHQWPATLVQPVGSPLSLECTVEGTSNPNLYWYRQAAGRGLQLLFYSVGIGQISSEVPQNLSASRPQDRQFILSSKKLLLSDSGFYLCAWSKRDSLSYEQYFGPGTRLTVT.

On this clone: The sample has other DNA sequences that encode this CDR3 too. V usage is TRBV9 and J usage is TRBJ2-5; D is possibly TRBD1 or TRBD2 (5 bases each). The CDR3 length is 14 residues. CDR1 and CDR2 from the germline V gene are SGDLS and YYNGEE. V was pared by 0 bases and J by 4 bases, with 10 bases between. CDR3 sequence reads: CASSVGGGTETQYF. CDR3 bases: TGTGCCAGCAGCGTAGGGGGTGGGACAGAGACCCAGTACTTC.

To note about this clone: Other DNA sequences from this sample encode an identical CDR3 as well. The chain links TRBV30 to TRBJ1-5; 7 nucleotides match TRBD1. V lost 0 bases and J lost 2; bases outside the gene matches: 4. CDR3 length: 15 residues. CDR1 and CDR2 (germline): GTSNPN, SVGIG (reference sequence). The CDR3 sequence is CAWSVGTGGNQPQHF. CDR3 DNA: TGTGCCTGGAGTGTAGGAACAGGGGGCAATCAGCCCCAGCATTTT.

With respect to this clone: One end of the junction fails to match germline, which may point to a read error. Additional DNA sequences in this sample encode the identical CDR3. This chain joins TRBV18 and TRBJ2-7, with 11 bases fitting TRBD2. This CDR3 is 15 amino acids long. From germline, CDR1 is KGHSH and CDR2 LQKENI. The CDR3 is CASSPTSGASYEQYF. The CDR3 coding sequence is TGTGCCAGCTCTCCGACTAGCGGGGCCTCCTACGAGCAGTACTTT.

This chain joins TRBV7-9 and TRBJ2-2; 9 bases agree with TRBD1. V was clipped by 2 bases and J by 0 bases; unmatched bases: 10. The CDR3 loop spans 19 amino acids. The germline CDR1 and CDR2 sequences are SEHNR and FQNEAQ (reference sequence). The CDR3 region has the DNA TGTGCCAGCAGCTTAATACTCACCGGGACAGGGTCGAACACCGGGGAGCTGTTTTTT. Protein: CASSLILTGTGSNTGELFF.

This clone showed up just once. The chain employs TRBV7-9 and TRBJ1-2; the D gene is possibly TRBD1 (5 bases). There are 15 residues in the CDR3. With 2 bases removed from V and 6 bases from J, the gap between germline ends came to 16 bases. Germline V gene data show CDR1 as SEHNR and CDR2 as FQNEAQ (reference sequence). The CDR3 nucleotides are TGTGCCAGCAGCTTAAGCTCCCCGGCGGGGGATGGCTACACCTTC. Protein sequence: CASSLSSPAGDGYTF.

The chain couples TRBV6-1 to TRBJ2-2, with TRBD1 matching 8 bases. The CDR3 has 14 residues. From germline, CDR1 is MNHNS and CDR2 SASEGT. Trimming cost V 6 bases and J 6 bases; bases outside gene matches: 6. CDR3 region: CASRADRGPGELFF. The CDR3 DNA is TGTGCCAGCAGGGCCGACAGGGGTCCCGGGGAGCTGTTTTTT.

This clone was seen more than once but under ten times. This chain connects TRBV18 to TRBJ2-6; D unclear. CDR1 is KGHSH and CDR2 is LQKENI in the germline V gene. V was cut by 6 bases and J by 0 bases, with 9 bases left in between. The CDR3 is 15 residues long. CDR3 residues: CASSPLGSGANVLTF. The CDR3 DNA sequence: TGTGCCAGCTCCCCCCTCGGCTCTGGGGCCAACGTCCTGACTTTC.

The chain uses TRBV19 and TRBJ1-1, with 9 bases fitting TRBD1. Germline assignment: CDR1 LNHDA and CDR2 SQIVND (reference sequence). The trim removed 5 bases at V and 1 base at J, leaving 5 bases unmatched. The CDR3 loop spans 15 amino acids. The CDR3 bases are TGTGCCAGTAGTCAGCCGGGACAGGGGAACACTGAAGCTTTCTTT. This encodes CASSQPGQGNTEAFF. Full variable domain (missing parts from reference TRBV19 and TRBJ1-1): DGGITQSPKYLFRKEGQNVTLSCEQNLNHDAMYWYRQDPGQGLRLIYYSQIVNDFQKGDIAEGYSVSREKKESFPLTVTSAQKNPTAFYLCASSQPGQGNTEAFFGQGTRLTVV.

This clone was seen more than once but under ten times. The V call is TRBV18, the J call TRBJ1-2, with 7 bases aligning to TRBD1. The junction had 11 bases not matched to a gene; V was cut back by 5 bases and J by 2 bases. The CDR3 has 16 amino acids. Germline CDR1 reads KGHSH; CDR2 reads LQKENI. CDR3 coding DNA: TGTGCCAGCTCATTCTCCCCGGGACAGCAGAACTATGGCTACACCTTC. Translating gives CASSFSPGQQNYGYTF.

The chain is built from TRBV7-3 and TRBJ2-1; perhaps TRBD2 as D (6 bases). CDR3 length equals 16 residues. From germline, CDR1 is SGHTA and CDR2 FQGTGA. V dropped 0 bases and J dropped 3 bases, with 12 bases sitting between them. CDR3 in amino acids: CASSLTGSGFYNEQFF. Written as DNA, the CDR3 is TGTGCCAGCAGCTTAACCGGGAGTGGGTTCTACAATGAGCAGTTCTTC.

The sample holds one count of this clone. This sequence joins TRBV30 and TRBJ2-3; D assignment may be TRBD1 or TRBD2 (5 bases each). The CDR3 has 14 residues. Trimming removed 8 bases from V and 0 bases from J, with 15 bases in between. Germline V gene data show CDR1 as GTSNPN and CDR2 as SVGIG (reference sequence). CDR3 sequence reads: CAGASTSSTDTQYF. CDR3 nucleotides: TGTGCCGGGGCTAGCACTTCTAGCACAGATACGCAGTATTTT.

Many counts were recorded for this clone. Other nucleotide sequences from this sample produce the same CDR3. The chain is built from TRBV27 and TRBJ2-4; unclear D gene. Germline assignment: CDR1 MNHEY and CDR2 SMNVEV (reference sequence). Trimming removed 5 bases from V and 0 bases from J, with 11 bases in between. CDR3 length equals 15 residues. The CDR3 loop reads CASSRLNEAKNIQYF. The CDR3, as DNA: TGTGCCAGCAGTAGATTGAACGAAGCCAAAAACATTCAGTACTTC.

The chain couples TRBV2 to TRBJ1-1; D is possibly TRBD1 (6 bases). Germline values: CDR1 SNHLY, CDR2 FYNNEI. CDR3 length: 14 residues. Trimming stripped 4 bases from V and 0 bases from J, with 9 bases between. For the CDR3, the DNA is TGTGCCAGCAGTGCCGGGACACTGAACACTGAAGCTTTCTTT. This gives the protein CASSAGTLNTEAFF.

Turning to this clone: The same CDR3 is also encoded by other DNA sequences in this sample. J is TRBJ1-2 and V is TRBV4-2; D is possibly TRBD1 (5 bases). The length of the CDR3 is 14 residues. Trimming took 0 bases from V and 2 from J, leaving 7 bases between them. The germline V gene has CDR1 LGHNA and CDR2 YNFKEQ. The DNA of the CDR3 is TGTGCCAGCAGCCAAGACAGGGTCAACTATGGCTACACCTTC. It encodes CASSQDRVNYGYTF.

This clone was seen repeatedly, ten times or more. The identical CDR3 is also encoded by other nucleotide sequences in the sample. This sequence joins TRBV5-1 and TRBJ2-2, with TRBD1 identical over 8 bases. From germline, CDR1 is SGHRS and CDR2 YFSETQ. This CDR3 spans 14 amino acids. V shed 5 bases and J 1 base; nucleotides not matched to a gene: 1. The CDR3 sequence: CASRDRVNTGELFF. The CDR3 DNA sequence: TGCGCCAGCAGGGACAGGGTGAACACCGGGGAGCTGTTTTTT.

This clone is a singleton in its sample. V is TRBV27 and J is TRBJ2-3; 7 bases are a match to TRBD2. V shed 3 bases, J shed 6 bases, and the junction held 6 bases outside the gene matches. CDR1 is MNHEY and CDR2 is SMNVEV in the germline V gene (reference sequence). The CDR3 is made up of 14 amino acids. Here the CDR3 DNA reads TGTGCCAGCAGTTTGGGGGGGAGTATGGATACGCAGTATTTT. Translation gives CASSLGGSMDTQYF.

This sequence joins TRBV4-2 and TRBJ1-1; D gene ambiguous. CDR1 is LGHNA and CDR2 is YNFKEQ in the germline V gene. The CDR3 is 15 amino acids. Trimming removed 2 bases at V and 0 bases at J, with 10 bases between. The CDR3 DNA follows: TGTGCCAGCAGCCAAATAGAAACTTTGAACACTGAAGCTTTCTTT. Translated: CASSQIETLNTEAFF.

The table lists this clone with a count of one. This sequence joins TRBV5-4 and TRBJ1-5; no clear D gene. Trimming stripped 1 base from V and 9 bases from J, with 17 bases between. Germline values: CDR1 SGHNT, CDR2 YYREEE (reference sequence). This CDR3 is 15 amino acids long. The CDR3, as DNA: TGTGCCAGCAGCTTGTATGGGTCACATGGGCCGCCCCAGCATTTT. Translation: CASSLYGSHGPPQHF.